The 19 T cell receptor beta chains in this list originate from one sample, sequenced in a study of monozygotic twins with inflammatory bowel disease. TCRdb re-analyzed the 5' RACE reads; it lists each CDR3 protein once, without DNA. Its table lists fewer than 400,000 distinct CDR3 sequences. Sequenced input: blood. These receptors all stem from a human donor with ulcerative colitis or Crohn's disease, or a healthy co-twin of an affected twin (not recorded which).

CDR3 loop: CASSLSAVSYEQYF. J is TRBJ2-7 and V is TRBV5-5. This CDR3 spans 14 amino acids. Germline CDR1 is SGHKS and CDR2 is YYEKEE (reference sequence).

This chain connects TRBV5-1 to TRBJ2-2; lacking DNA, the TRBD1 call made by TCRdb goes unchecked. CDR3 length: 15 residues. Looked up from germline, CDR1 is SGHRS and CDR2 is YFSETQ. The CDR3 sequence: CASSLQGSNTGELFF.

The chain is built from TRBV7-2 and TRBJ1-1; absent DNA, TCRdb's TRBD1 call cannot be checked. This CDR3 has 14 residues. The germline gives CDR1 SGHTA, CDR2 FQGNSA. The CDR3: CASSRDRGFPEAFF.

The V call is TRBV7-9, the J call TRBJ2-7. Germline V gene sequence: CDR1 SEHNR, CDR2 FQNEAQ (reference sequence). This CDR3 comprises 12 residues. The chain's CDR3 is CASSRLSYEQYF. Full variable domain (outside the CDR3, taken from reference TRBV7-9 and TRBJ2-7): DTGVSQNPRHKITKRGQNVTFRCDPISEHNRLYWYRQTLGQGPEFLTYFQNEAQLEKSRLLSDRFSAERPKGSFSTLEIQRTEQGDSAMYLCASSRLSYEQYFGPGTRLTVT.

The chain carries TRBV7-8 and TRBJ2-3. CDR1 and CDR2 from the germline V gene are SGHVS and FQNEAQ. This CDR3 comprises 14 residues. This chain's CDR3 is CASSPVLGTDTQYF.

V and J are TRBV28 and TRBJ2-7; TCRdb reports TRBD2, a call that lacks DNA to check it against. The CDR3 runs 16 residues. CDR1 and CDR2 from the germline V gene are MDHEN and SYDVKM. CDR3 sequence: CASRGNIAGSSYEQYF.

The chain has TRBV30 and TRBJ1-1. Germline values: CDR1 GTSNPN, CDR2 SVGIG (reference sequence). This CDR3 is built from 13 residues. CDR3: CAWSVPQNTEAFF.

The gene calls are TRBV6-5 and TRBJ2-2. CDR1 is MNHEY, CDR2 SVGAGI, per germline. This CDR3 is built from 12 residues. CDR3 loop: CASSSGTGELLF.

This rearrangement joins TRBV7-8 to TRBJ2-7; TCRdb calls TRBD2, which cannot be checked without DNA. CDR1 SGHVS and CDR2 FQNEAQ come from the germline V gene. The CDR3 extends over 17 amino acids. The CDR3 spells CASSLFGGTDASYEQYF.

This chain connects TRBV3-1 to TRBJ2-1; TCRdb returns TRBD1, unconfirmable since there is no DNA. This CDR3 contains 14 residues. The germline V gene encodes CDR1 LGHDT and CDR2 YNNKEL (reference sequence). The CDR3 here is CASSPPATSLEQFF.

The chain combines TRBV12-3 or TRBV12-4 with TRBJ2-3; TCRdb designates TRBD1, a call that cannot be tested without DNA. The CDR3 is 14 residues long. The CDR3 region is CASIGQGFTDTQYF.

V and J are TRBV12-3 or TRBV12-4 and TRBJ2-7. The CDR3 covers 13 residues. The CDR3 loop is CASSLGPTYEQYF.

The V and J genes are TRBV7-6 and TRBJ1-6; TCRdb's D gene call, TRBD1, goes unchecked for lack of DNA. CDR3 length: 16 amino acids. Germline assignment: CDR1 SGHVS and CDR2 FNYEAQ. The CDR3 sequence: CASSQGADRLGSPLHF. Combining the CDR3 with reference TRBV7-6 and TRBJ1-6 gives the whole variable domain GAGVSQSPRYKVTKRGQDVALRCDPISGHVSLYWYRQALGQGPEFLTYFNYEAQQDKSGLPNDRFSAERPEGSISTLTIQRTEQRDSAMYRCASSQGADRLGSPLHFGNGTRLTVT.

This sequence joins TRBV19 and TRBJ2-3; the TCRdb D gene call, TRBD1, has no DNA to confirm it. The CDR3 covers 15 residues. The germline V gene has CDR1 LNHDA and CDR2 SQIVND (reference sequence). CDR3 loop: CASTSLGGPTDTQYF.

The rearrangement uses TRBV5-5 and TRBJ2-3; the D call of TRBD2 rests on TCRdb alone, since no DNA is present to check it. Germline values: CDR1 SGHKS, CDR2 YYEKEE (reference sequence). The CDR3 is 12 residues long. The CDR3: CASSFYLGELYF.

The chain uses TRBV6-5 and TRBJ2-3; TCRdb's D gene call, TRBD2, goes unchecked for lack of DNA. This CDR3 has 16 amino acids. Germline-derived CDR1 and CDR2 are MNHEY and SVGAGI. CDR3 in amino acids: CASSYGAAGGKDTQYF.

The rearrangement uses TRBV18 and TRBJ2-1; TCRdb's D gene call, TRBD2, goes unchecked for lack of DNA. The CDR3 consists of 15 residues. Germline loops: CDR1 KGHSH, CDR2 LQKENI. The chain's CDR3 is CASLVAGDPYNEQFF.

The CDR3: CASSPRQGASTGELFF. This chain uses TRBV5-1 with TRBJ2-2; absent DNA, TCRdb's TRBD1 call cannot be checked. The CDR3 contains 16 residues. The V gene's germline CDR1 is SGHRS and CDR2 YFSETQ. The full variable domain, in which reference TRBV5-1 and TRBJ2-2 provide the parts outside the CDR3, is KAGVTQTPRYLIKTRGQQVTLSCSPISGHRSVSWYQQTPGQGLQFLFEYFSETQRNKGNFPGRFSGRQFSNSRSEMNVSTLELGDSALYLCASSPRQGASTGELFFGEGSRLTVL.

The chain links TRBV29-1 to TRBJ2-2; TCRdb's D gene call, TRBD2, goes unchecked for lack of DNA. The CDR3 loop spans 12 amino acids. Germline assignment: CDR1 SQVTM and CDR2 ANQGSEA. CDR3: CSGEGSYGELFF.